This record concerns one T cell receptor beta chain sequence. Its antigen is currently unknown. Donors comprised healthy HIV-negative adults lacking recent acute infections or vaccinations. This sample was taken from a study of shared clonotypes between healthy human individuals. The CDR3 length is 15 residues. The V gene lost 5 bases and the J gene lost 0 bases, with 11 bases spanning the gap. The germline gives CDR1 MNHEY, CDR2 SVGAGI. Samples underwent the assay at deep level. Assay: immunoSEQ multiplex PCR; the TCRdb copy retains only in-frame clones and omits some. The table includes 2 million to 2.5 million clones, more than 80% detected once. Points from the study as a whole: Memory subsets generally showed smaller estimated richness than naive subsets did.

The TCR originated in a man aged 18 to 35 in good health. Some clones in this sample may be carry-over from other donors' samples. The chain employs TRBV6-5 and TRBJ2-1; D is unclear. Specimen: naive CD4+ T cells from PBMCs. The subset was: CD45RA+ positively selected. The DNA of the CDR3 is TGTGCCAGCAGTAGCAGAAGGAGCTCCTACAATGAGCAGTTCTTC. It specifies CASSSRRSSYNEQFF.